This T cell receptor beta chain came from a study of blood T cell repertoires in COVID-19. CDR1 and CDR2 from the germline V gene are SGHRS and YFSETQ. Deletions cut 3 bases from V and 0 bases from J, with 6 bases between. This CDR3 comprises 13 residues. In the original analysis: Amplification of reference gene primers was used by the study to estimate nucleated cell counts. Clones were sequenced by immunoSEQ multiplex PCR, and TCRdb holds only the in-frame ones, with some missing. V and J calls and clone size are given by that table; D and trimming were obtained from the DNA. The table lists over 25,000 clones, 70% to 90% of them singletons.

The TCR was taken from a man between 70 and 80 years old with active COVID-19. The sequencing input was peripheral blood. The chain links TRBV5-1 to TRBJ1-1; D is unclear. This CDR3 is CASSSELNTEAFF. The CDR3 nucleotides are TGCGCCAGCAGCTCTGAGTTGAACACTGAAGCTTTCTTT.